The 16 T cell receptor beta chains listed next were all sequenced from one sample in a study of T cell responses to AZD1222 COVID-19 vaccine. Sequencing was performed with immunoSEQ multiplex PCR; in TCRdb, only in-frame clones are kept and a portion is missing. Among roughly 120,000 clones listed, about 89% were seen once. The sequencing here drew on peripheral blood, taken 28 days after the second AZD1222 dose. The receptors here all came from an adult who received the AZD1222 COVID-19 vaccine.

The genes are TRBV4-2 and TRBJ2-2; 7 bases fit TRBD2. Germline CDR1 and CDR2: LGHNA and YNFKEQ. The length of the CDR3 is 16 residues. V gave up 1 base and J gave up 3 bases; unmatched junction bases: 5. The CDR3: CASSQVDGGYTGELFF. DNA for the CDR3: TGTGCCAGCAGCCAAGTGGACGGGGGGTACACCGGGGAGCTGTTTTTT.

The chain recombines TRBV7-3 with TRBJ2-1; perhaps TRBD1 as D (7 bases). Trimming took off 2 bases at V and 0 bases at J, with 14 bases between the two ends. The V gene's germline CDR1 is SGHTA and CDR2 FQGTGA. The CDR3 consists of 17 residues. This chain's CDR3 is CASSLFQGGSSYNEQFF. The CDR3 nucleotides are TGTGCCAGCAGCTTATTTCAGGGGGGTAGCTCCTACAATGAGCAGTTCTTC.

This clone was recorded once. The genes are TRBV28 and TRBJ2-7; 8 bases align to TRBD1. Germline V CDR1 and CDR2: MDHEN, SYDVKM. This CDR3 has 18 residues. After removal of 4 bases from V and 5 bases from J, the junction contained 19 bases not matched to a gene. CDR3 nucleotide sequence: TGTGCCAGCAGTTCAGTCCTCTTACTGACAGGGGATCTCCACGAGCAGTACTTC. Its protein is CASSSVLLLTGDLHEQYF. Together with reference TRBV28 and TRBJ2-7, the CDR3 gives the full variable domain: DVKVTQSSRYLVKRTGEKVFLECVQDMDHENMFWYRQDPGLGLRLIYFSYDVKMKEKGDIPEGYSVSREKKERFSLILESASTNQTSMYLCASSSVLLLTGDLHEQYFGPGTRLTVT.

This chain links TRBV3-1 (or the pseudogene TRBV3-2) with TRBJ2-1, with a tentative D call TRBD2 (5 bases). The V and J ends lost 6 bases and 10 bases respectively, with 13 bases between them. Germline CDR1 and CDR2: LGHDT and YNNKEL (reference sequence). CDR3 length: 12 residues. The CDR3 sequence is CASRDLWQEQFF. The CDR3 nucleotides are TGTGCCAGCAGGGACTTGTGGCAGGAGCAGTTCTTC.

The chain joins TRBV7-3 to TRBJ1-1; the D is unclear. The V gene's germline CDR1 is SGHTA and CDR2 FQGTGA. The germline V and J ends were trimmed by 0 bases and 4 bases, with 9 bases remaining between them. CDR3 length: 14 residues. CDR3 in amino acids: CASSLTPVGTEAFF. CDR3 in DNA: TGTGCCAGCAGCTTAACGCCAGTTGGCACTGAAGCTTTCTTT. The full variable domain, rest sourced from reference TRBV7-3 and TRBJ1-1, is GAGVSQTPSNKVTEKGKYVELRCDPISGHTALYWYRQSLGQGPEFLIYFQGTGAADDSGLPNDRFFAVRPEGSVSTLKIQRTERGDSAVYLCASSLTPVGTEAFFGQGTRLTVV.

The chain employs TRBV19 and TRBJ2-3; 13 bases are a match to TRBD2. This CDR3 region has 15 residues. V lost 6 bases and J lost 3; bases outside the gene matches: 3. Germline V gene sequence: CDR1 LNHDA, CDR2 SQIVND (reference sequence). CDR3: CASRGLAGFTDTQYF. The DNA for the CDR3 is TGTGCCAGTAGGGGACTAGCGGGATTTACAGATACGCAGTATTTT. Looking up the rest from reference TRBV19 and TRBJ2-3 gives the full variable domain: DGGITQSPKYLFRKEGQNVTLSCEQNLNHDAMYWYRQDPGQGLRLIYYSQIVNDFQKGDIAEGYSVSREKKESFPLTVTSAQKNPTAFYLCASRGLAGFTDTQYFGPGTRLTVL.

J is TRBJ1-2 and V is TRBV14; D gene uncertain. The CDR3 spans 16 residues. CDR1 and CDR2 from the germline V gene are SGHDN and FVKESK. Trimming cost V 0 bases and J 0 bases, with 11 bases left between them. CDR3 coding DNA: TGTGCCAGCAGCCAAGATGCTGCCAGGCCTAACTATGGCTACACCTTC. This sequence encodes CASSQDAARPNYGYTF.

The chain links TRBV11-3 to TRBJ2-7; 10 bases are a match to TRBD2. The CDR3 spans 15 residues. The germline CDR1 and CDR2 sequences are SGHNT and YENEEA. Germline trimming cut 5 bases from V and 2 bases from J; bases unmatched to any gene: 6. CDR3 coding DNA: TGTGCCAGCAGCCGAACTAGCGGGGAAGCCTACGAGCAGTACTTC. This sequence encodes CASSRTSGEAYEQYF.

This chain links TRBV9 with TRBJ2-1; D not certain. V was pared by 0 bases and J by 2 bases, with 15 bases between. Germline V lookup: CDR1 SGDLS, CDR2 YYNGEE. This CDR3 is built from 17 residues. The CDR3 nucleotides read TGTGCCAGCAGCGTAGGCCAGCGAAAAAAACCCTACAATGAGCAGTTCTTC. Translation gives CASSVGQRKKPYNEQFF.

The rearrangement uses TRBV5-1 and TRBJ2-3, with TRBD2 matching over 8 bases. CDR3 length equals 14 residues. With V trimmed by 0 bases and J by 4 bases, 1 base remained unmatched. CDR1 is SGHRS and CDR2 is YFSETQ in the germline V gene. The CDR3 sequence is CASSLVAGPDTQYF. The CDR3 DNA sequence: TGCGCCAGCAGCTTGGTAGCGGGACCAGATACGCAGTATTTT.

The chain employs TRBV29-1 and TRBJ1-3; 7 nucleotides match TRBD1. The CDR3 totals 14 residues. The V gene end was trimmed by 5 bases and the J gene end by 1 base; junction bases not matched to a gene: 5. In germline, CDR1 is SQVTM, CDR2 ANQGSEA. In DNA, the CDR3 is TGCAGCGTTTTGACAGGGCAATCTGGAAACACCATATATTTT. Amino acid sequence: CSVLTGQSGNTIYF.

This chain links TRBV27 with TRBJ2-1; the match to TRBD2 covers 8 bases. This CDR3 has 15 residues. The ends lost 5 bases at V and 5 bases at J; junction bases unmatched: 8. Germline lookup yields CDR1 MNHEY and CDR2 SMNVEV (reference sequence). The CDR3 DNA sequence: TGTGCCAGCAGTCCGGGGGCTAGCGGGCACAATGAGCAGTTCTTC. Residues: CASSPGASGHNEQFF.

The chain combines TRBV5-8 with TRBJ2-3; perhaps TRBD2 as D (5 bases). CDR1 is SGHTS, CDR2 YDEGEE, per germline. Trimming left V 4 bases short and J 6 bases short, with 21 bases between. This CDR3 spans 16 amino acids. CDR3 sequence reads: CASSPEGFAELDTQYF. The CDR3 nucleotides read TGTGCCAGCAGCCCCGAGGGTTTCGCGGAATTGGATACGCAGTATTTT.

The DNA of the CDR3 is TGCGCCAGCAGCTTGGTAGGCAGAGGGAGGCGGGAAAAACTGTTTTTT. It is translated as CASSLVGRGRREKLFF. The V gene is TRBV5-1, the J gene TRBJ1-4; D not certain. V lost 0 bases to trimming and J lost 8 bases, with 17 bases between them. CDR1 and CDR2 from the germline V gene are SGHRS and YFSETQ. This CDR3 has 16 residues.

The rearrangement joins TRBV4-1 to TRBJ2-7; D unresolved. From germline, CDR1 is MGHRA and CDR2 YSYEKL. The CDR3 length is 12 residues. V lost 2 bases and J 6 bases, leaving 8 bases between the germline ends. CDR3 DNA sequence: TGCGCCAGCAGCCAATATGGAAGCGAGCAGTACTTC. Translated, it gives CASSQYGSEQYF.

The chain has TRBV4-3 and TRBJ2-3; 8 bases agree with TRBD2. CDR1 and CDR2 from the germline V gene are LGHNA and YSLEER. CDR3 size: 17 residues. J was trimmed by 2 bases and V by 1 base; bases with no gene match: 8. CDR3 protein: CASSQVQTSGVTDTQYF. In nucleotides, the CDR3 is TGCGCCAGCAGCCAAGTACAAACTAGCGGAGTCACAGATACGCAGTATTTT.